This T cell receptor beta chain was identified during a study of shared T cell receptors in the human thymus. This clone turned up a few times. The assay was immunoSEQ multiplex PCR, and TCRdb's table has in-frame clones only and misses some. The sample lists 55,000 to 75,000 clones; over 90% were seen once. Per the germline V gene, CDR1 is SGHTA and CDR2 is FQGNSA. V was shortened by 1 base and J by 7 bases, with 4 bases between the two germline ends. There are 12 residues in the CDR3. The TCR comes from a human donor. Sequenced: thymocytes. The rearrangement joins TRBV7-2 to TRBJ1-4; D is unresolved. The DNA for the CDR3 is TGTGCCAGCAGCTTAGTGGGTGAAAAACTGTTTTTT. Its translation is CASSLVGEKLFF.